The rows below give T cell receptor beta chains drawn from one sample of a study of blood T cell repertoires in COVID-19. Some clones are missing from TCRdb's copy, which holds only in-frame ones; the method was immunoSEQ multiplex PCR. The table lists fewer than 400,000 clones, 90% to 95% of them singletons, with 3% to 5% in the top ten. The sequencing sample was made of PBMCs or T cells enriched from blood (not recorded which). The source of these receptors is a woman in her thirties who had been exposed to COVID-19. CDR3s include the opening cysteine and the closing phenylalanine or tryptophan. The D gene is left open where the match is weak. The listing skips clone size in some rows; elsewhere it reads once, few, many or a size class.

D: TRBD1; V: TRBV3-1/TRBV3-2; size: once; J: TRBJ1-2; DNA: TGTGCCAGCAGCCAGGAGGAACTCGGGGCAGGGGGCCTCAACTATGGCTACACCTTC; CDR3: CASSQEELGAGGLNYGYTF
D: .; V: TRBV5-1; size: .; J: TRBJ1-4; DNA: TGCGCCAGCAGCAATACAGGGACGAATGAAAAACTGTTTTTT; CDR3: CASSNTGTNEKLFF
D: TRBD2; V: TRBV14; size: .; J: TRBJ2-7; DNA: TGTGCCAGCAGCCTAAGGACTAGCGGCTCCTACGAGCAGTACTTC; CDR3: CASSLRTSGSYEQYF
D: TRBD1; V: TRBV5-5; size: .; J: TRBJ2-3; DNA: TGTGCCAGCAGCGAAGGGACAGGGTTTAGCACAGATACGCAGTATTTT; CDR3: CASSEGTGFSTDTQYF
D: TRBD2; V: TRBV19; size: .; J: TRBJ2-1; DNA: TGTGCCAGCTCGACCATAGCGGGGGGCCACAATGAGCAGTTCTTC; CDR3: CASSTIAGGHNEQFF
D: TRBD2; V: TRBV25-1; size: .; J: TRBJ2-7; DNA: TGTGCCAGCAGTAGCGGGGGGCGCTTCGAGCAGTACTTC; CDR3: CASSSGGRFEQYF
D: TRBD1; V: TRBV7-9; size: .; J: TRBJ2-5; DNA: TGTGCCAGCAGCTCGCTGGGACAGGCCGCCGAGACCCAGTACTTC; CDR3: CASSSLGQAAETQYF
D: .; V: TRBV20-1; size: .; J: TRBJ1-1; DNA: TGCAGTGCTAGTTATTTGCGTGGAGGGCTGAACACTGAAGCTTTCTTT; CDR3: CSASYLRGGLNTEAFF
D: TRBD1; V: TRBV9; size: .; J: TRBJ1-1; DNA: TGTGCCAGCAGCGTAGGACAGGGACGCACTGAAGCTTTCTTT; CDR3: CASSVGQGRTEAFF
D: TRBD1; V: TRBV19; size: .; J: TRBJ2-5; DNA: TGTGCCAGTAGTGTGACAGGGGTGGGAGAGACCCAGTACTTC; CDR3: CASSVTGVGETQYF